This is a list of T cell receptor beta chains from one sample in a study of beta chain features in type 1 diabetes. The repertoire was sequenced with immunoSEQ multiplex PCR; TCRdb's copy has only in-frame clones and lacks some. The sample comprises some 640,000 clones, around 15% of which are singletons, and approximately 0.039% rests with the top ten. The sample comprised naive CD4+ T cells from blood. The receptors come from a man between 18 and 35 years old with type 1 diabetes. CDR3s include the opening cysteine and the closing phenylalanine or tryptophan. The D gene is left open where the match is weak. Rows may omit the clone size; those that give it use once, few, many or a size class.

D gene: TRBD1
J gene: TRBJ2-5
clone size: -
V gene: TRBV7-3
CDR3 DNA: TGTGCCAGCAGCTCCACAGGGGCAATATGGGAGACCCAGTACTTC
CDR3 protein: CASSSTGAIWETQYF

D gene: -
J gene: TRBJ1-3
clone size: few
V gene: TRBV2
CDR3 DNA: TGTGCCAGCAGCTTCCAGGGCACCATATATTTT
CDR3 protein: CASSFQGTIYF

D gene: TRBD1
J gene: TRBJ2-7
clone size: -
V gene: TRBV9
CDR3 DNA: TGTGCCAGCAGCGTACGCGGACAGGGGCTTCTGGACGAGCAGTACTTC
CDR3 protein: CASSVRGQGLLDEQYF

D gene: TRBD1
J gene: TRBJ2-7
clone size: -
V gene: TRBV28
CDR3 DNA: TGTGCCAGCAGTTTGAGTGGGACAGGGGGGCCCTCCTACGAGCAGTACTTC
CDR3 protein: CASSLSGTGGPSYEQYF

D gene: -
J gene: TRBJ1-3
clone size: once
V gene: TRBV29-1
CDR3 DNA: TGCAGCGCCGGCCTTCAGGGCAGCTCTGGAAACACCATATATTTT
CDR3 protein: CSAGLQGSSGNTIYF

D gene: -
J gene: TRBJ1-1
clone size: once
V gene: TRBV18
CDR3 DNA: TGTGCCAGCTCACCACCGGTCGGATATAACACTGAAGCTTTCTTT
CDR3 protein: CASSPPVGYNTEAFF

D gene: -
J gene: TRBJ2-7
clone size: -
V gene: TRBV15
CDR3 DNA: TGTGCCACCAGCAGAGACCCGGGCGGCTACGAGCAGTACTTC
CDR3 protein: CATSRDPGGYEQYF

D gene: -
J gene: TRBJ1-1
clone size: few
V gene: TRBV14
CDR3 DNA: TGTGCCAGCAGCCAAGGGCTCTTTTGGGGAACTGAAGCTTTCTTT
CDR3 protein: CASSQGLFWGTEAFF

D gene: -
J gene: TRBJ1-4
clone size: -
V gene: TRBV7-9
CDR3 DNA: TGTGCCAGCAGCTACCGGGCCGCATCCTGGAGGGAAAAACTGTTTTTT
CDR3 protein: CASSYRAASWREKLFF

D gene: -
J gene: TRBJ2-5
clone size: -
V gene: TRBV9
CDR3 DNA: TGTGCCAGCAGCGCCTCCGGGGGCCGGGAGACCCAGTACTTC
CDR3 protein: CASSASGGRETQYF

D gene: -
J gene: TRBJ1-1
clone size: -
V gene: TRBV9
CDR3 DNA: TGTGCCAGCAGCCCACAGGGCCAGAACACTGAAGCTTTCTTT
CDR3 protein: CASSPQGQNTEAFF

D gene: TRBD2
J gene: TRBJ2-1
clone size: few
V gene: TRBV5-1
CDR3 DNA: TGCGCCAGCAGCACGGAGGGGAGGGCGAGCTCCTACAATGAGCAGTTCTTC
CDR3 protein: CASSTEGRASSYNEQFF

D gene: -
J gene: TRBJ2-7
clone size: few
V gene: TRBV28
CDR3 DNA: TGTGCCAGCAGTTCTCGTCTCAACGAGCAGTACTTC
CDR3 protein: CASSSRLNEQYF

D gene: TRBD2
J gene: TRBJ2-7
clone size: -
V gene: TRBV4-1
CDR3 DNA: TGCGCCAGCAGCCAAGATCCCTCACTAGCGGGGATCTACGAGCAGTACTTC
CDR3 protein: CASSQDPSLAGIYEQYF

D gene: -
J gene: TRBJ2-3
clone size: -
V gene: TRBV28
CDR3 DNA: TGTGCCAGCAGTTTCCTATGGGCCTACAGAGGGAATACAGATACGCAGTATTTT
CDR3 protein: CASSFLWAYRGNTDTQYF

D gene: -
J gene: TRBJ1-1
clone size: -
V gene: TRBV28
CDR3 DNA: TGTGCCAGCAGTTTATCCCAGGCCCAAGCTTTCTTT
CDR3 protein: CASSLSQAQAFF

D gene: -
J gene: TRBJ2-1
clone size: -
V gene: TRBV7-2
CDR3 DNA: TGTGCCAGCAGCTCGACGCCTGGGGGCAATGAGCAGTTCTTC
CDR3 protein: CASSSTPGGNEQFF

D gene: -
J gene: TRBJ2-1
clone size: -
V gene: TRBV11-2
CDR3 DNA: TGTGCCAGCAGCTTGGCGGGACGTTGGGACGATGAGCAGTTCTTC
CDR3 protein: CASSLAGRWDDEQFF

D gene: -
J gene: TRBJ2-7
clone size: few
V gene: TRBV5-1
CDR3 DNA: TGCGCCAGCAGCCTAGACTACTACGAGCAGTACTTC
CDR3 protein: CASSLDYYEQYF

D gene: TRBD2
J gene: TRBJ2-3
clone size: once
V gene: TRBV28
CDR3 DNA: TGTGCCCTCGGGGGGGCTACAGATACGCAGTATTTT
CDR3 protein: CALGGATDTQYF

D gene: -
J gene: TRBJ1-4
clone size: few
V gene: TRBV7-9
CDR3 DNA: TGTGCCAGCAGCTTTGCGGTCGTCAATGAAAAACTGTTTTTT
CDR3 protein: CASSFAVVNEKLFF

D gene: -
J gene: TRBJ1-4
clone size: -
V gene: TRBV7-9
CDR3 DNA: TGTGCCAGCAGCTTTGGGGCAGGGGAAAAACTGTTTTTT
CDR3 protein: CASSFGAGEKLFF